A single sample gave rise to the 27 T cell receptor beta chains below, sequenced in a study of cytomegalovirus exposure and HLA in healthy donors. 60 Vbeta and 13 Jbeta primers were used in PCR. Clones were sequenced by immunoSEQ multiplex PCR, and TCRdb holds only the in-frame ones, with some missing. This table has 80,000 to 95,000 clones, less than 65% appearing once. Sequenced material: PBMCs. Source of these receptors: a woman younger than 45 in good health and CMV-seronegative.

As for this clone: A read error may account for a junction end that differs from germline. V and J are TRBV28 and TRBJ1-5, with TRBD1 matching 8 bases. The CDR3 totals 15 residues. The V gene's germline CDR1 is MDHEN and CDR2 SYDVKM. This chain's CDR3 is CASSLSPIAGQGIAF. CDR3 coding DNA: TGTGCCAGCAGTTTATCCCCTATCGCCGGACAGGGAATTGCTTTT.

The CDR3 DNA follows: TGTGCCAGCAGTTTCCGGGACAGGGAAAACGAGCAGTACTTC. Protein: CASSFRDRENEQYF. The chain recombines TRBV28 with TRBJ2-7; 9 bases fit TRBD1. The CDR3 has 14 residues. The ends lost 3 bases at V and 5 bases at J; junction bases unmatched: 5. Germline-derived CDR1 and CDR2 are MDHEN and SYDVKM. The variable domain in full, completed from reference TRBV28 and TRBJ2-7, reads DVKVTQSSRYLVKRTGEKVFLECVQDMDHENMFWYRQDPGLGLRLIYFSYDVKMKEKGDIPEGYSVSREKKERFSLILESASTNQTSMYLCASSFRDRENEQYFGPGTRLTVT.

CDR3 residues: CSVRADLAGGPVEQYF. CDR3 DNA: TGCAGCGTTCGGGCCGACCTAGCGGGAGGGCCGGTCGAGCAGTACTTC. The rearrangement joins TRBV29-1 to TRBJ2-7; 12 nucleotides match TRBD2. CDR3 length: 16 residues. The germline V gene has CDR1 SQVTM and CDR2 ANQGSEA. The V segment lost 5 bases and the J segment 6 bases; nucleotides outside the gene matches: 14.

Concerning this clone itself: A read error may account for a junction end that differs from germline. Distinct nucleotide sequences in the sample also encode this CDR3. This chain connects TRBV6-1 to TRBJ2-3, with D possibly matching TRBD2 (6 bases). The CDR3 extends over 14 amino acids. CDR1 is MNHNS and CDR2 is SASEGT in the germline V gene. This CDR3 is CASSPRGTTDTQYF. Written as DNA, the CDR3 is TGCGCCAGCAGTCCCCGGGGGACCACAGATACGCAGTATTTT.

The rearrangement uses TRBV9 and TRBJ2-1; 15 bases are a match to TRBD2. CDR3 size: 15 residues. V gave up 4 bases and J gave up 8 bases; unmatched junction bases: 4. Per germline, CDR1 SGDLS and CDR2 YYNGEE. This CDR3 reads CASSRTSGGAYEQFF. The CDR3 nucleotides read TGTGCCAGCAGCCGGACTAGCGGGGGGGCGTATGAGCAGTTCTTC. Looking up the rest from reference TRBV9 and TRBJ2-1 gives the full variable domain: DSGVTQTPKHLITATGQRVTLRCSPRSGDLSVYWYQQSLDQGLQFLIQYYNGEERAKGNILERFSAQQFPDLHSELNLSSLELGDSALYFCASSRTSGGAYEQFFGPGTRLTVL.

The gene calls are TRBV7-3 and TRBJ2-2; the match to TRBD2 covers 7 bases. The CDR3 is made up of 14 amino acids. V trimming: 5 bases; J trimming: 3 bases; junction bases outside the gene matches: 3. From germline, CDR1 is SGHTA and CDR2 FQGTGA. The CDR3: CASSPAGDTGELFF. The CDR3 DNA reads TGTGCCAGCAGCCCGGCGGGGGACACCGGGGAGCTGTTTTTT.

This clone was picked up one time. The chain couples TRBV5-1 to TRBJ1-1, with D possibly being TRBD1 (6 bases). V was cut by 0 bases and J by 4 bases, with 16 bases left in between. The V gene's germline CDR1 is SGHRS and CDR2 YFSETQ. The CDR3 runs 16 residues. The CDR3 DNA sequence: TGCGCCAGCAGCTTGGGGACAGTCGGGCGCGGCACTGAAGCTTTCTTT. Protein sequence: CASSLGTVGRGTEAFF. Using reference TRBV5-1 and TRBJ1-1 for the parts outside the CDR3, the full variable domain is KAGVTQTPRYLIKTRGQQVTLSCSPISGHRSVSWYQQTPGQGLQFLFEYFSETQRNKGNFPGRFSGRQFSNSRSEMNVSTLELGDSALYLCASSLGTVGRGTEAFFGQGTRLTVV.

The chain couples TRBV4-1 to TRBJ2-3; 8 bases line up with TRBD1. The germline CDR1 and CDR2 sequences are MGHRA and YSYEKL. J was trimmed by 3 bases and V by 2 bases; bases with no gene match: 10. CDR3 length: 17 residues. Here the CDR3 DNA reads TGCGCCAGCAGCCAACGACAGGGGATGGGTGCTACAGATACGCAGTATTTT. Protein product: CASSQRQGMGATDTQYF.

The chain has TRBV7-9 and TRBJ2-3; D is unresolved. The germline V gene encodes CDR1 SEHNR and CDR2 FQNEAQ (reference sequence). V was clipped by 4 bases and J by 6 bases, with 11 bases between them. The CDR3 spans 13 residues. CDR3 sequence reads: CASSSASSDTQYF. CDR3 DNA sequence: TGTGCCAGCAGCTCCGCGTCATCGGATACGCAGTATTTT.

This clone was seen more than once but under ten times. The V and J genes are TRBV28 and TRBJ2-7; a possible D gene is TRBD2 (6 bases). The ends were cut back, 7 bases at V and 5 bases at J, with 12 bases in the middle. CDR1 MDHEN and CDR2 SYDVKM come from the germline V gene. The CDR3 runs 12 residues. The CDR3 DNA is TGTGCCAGCACCTCCTGGGAGGACGAGCAGTACTTC. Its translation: CASTSWEDEQYF.

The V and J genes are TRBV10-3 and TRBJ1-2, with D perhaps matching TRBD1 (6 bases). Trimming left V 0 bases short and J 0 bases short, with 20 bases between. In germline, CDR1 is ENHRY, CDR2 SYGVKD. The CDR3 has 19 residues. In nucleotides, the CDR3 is TGTGCCATCAGTGAGTCACTAGCGGGCCGACAGGAACCTAACTATGGCTACACCTTC. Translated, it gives CAISESLAGRQEPNYGYTF.

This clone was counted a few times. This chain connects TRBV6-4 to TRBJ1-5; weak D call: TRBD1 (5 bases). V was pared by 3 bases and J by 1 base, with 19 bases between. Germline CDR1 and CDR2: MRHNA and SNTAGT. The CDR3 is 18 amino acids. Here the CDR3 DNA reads TGTGCCAGCAGTGAATTGACAGCCTGGGGTAGAAGCAATCAGCCCCAGCATTTT. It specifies CASSELTAWGRSNQPQHF.

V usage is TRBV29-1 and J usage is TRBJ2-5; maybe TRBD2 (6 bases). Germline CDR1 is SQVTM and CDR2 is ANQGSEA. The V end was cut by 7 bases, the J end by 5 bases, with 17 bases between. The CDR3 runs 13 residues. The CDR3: CSADIVGGETQYF. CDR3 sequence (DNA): TGCAGCGCAGATATAGTTGGGGGGGAGACCCAGTACTTC.

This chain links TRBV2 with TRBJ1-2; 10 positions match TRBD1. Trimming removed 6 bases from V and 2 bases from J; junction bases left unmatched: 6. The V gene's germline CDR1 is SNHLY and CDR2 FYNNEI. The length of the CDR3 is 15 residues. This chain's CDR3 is CASSGWTGGNYGYTF. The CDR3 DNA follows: TGTGCCAGCAGCGGTTGGACAGGGGGAAACTATGGCTACACCTTC. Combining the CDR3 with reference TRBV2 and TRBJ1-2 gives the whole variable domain EPEVTQTPSHQVTQMGQEVILRCVPISNHLYFYWYRQILGQKVEFLVSFYNNEISEKSEIFDDQFSVERPDGSNFTLKIRSTKLEDSAMYFCASSGWTGGNYGYTFGSGTRLTVV.

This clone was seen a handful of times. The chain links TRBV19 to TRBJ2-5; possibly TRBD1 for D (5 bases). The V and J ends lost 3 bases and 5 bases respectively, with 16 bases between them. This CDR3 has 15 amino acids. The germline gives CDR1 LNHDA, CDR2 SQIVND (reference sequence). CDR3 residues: CASSIMQGVGETQYF. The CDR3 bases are TGTGCCAGTAGTATTATGCAGGGTGTGGGGGAGACCCAGTACTTC.

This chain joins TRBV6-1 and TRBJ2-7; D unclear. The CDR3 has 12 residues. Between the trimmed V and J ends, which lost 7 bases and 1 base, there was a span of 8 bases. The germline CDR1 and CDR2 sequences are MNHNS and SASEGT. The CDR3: CASKTGSYEQYF. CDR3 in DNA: TGTGCCAGCAAAACGGGTTCCTACGAGCAGTACTTC.

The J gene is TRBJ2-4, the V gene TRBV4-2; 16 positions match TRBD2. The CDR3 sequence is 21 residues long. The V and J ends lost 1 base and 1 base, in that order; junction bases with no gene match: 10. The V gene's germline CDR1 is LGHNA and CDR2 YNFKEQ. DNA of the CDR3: TGTGCCAGCAGCCAAGCTGGGACTAGCGGGAGGGCCGGCCTCGCCAAAAACATTCAGTACTTC. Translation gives CASSQAGTSGRAGLAKNIQYF.

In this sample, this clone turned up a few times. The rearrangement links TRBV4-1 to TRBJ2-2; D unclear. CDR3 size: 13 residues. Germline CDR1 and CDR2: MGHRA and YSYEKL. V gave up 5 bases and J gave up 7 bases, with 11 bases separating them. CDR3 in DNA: TGCGCCAGCAGCTCCCTCTTTAGCGGGGAGCTGTTTTTT. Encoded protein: CASSSLFSGELFF.

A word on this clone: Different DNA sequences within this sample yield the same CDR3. The CDR3 nucleotides are TGTGCCAGCAGTTACTCGAGCCTACAAGAGACCCAGTACTTC. Its protein is CASSYSSLQETQYF. This chain joins TRBV6-6 and TRBJ2-5; D ambiguous. V was shortened by 0 bases and J by 2 bases, with 7 bases between the two germline ends. This CDR3 comprises 14 residues. In germline, CDR1 is MNHNY, CDR2 SVGAGI (reference sequence).

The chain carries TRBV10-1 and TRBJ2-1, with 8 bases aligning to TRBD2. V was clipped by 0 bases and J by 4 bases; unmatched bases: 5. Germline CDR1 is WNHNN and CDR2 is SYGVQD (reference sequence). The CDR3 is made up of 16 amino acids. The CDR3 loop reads CASSESIGTSYNEQFF. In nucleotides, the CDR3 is TGCGCCAGCAGTGAGTCGATCGGGACTAGTTACAATGAGCAGTTCTTC.

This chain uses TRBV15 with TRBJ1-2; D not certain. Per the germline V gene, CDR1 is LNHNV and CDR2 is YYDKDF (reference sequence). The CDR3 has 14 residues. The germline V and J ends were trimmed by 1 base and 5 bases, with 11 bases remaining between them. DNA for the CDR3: TGTGCCACCAGCAGAGGTGGCAGTTTTTATGGCTACACCTTC. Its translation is CATSRGGSFYGYTF.

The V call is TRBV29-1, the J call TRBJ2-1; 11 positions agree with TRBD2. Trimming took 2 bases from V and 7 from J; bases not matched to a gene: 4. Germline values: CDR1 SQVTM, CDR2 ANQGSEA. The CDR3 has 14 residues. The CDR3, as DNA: TGCAGCGTTGAAAGAAGACTAGCGGGAAATGAGCAGTTCTTC. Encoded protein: CSVERRLAGNEQFF.

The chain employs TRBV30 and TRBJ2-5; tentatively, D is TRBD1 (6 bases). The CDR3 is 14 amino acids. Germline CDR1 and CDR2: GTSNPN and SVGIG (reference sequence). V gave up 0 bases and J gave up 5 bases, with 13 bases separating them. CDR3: CAWSVQGLRETQYF. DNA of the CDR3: TGTGCCTGGAGTGTACAGGGTTTGAGGGAGACCCAGTACTTC. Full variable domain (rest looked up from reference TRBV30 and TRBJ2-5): SQTIHQWPATLVQPVGSPLSLECTVEGTSNPNLYWYRQAAGRGLQLLFYSVGIGQISSEVPQNLSASRPQDRQFILSSKKLLLSDSGFYLCAWSVQGLRETQYFGPGTRLLVL.

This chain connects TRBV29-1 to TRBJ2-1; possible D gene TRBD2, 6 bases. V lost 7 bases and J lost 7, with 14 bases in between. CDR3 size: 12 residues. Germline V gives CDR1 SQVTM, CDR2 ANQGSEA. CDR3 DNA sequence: TGCAGCGCGGGACTCTTTGGGAATGAGCAGTTCTTC. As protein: CSAGLFGNEQFF.

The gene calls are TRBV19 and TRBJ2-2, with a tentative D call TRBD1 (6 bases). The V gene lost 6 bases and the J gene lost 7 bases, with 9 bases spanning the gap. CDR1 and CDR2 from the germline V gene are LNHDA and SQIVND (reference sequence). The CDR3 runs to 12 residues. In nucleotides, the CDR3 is TGTGCCAGTAGGCAGGGGCTCGGGGAGCTGTTTTTT. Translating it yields CASRQGLGELFF.

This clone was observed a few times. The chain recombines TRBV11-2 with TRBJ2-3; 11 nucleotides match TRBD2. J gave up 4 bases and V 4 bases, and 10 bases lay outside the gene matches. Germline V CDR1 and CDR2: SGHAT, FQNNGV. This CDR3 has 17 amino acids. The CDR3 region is CASSSGTSGRLADTQYF. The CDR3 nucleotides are TGTGCCAGCAGCTCGGGAACTAGCGGGAGATTAGCAGATACGCAGTATTTT.

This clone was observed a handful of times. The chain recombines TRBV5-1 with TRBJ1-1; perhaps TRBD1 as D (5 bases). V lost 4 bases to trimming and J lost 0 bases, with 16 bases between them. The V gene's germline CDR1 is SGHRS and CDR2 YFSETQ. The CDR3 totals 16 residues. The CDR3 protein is CASSLYPQEMNTEAFF. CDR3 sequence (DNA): TGCGCCAGCAGCCTTTACCCACAGGAGATGAACACTGAAGCTTTCTTT.